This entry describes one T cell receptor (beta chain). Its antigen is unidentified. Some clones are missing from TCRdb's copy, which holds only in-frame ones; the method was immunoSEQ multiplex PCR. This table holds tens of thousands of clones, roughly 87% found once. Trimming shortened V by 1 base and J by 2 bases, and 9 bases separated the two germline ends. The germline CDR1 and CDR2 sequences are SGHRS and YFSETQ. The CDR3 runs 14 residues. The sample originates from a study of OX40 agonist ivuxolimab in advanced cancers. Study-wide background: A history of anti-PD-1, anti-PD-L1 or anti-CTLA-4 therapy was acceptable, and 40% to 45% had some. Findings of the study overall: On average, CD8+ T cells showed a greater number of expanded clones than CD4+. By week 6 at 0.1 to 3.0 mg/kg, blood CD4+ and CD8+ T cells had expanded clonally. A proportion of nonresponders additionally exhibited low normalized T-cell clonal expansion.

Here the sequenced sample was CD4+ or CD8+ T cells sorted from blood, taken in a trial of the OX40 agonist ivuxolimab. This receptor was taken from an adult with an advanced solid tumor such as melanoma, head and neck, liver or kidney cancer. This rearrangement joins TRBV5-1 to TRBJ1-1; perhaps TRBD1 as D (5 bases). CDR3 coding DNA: TGCGCCAGCAGCTTGCTGCAGGGTAACACTGAAGCTTTCTTT. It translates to CASSLLQGNTEAFF.